These 6 T cell receptor beta chains were all obtained from the same sample, sequenced in a study of T cells in Graves' hyperthyroidism and ophthalmopathy. Amplification yielded TCR beta CDR3 regions, with RNA transcripts as the source. First-round RT-PCR targeting the TCR CDR3 was performed with the HTBI primer set. MiXCR was run by TCRdb on the multiplex PCR reads, yielding one entry per CDR3 protein. Of a few hundred thousand distinct CDR3 sequences in the sample, roughly 18% were seen once. Sequenced input: blood. These receptor sequences come from a man aged 40-49 years with Graves' hyperthyroidism.

This clonotype was seen at least ten times. The J gene is TRBJ2-5, the V gene TRBV24-1, with D maybe TRBD2 (5 bases). This CDR3 contains 16 residues. V lost 4 bases and J lost 2, with 16 bases in between. The germline CDR1 and CDR2 sequences are KGHDR and SFDVKD. CDR3 loop: CATSDPQRELQETQYF. Here the CDR3 DNA reads TGTGCCACCAGTGACCCACAAAGGGAGTTACAAGAGACCCAGTACTTC.

This clonotype was observed a handful of times. The rearrangement joins TRBV29-1 to TRBJ2-3, with D possibly called TRBD1 or TRBD2 (5 bases each). This CDR3 has 11 amino acids. The V gene lost 1 base and the J gene lost 10 bases, with 9 bases spanning the gap. CDR1 is SQVTM, CDR2 ANQGSEA, per germline. CDR3 in amino acids: CSVEATAAQYF. CDR3 DNA: TGCAGCGTTGAAGCGACAGCGGCGCAGTATTTT.

The chain couples TRBV19 to TRBJ1-2; D unclear. The CDR3 contains 14 residues. CDR1 and CDR2 from the germline V gene are LNHDA and SQIVND (reference sequence). The V end was cut by 2 bases, the J end by 8 bases, with 15 bases between. The DNA for the CDR3 is TGTGCCAGTAGTATACCGGGCAGAACTATGGGCTACACCTTC. The encoded protein is CASSIPGRTMGYTF.

This clonotype was observed a few times. The chain carries TRBV2 and TRBJ1-4, with D uncertain. The V end lost 2 bases, the J end lost 3 bases, and 7 bases lay between the germline ends. The CDR3 contains 14 residues. CDR1 and CDR2 (germline): SNHLY, FYNNEI. The DNA of the CDR3 is TGTGCCAGCAGTGAATTCTCAGCTAATGAAAAACTGTTTTTT. Encoded protein: CASSEFSANEKLFF. Full variable domain (remainder filled in from reference TRBV2 and TRBJ1-4): EPEVTQTPSHQVTQMGQEVILRCVPISNHLYFYWYRQILGQKVEFLVSFYNNEISEKSEIFDDQFSVERPDGSNFTLKIRSTKLEDSAMYFCASSEFSANEKLFFGSGTQLSVL.

About this clonotype itself: A much larger clone is a single base away; this may be a read error. The V and J genes are TRBV29-1 and TRBJ2-7, with a possible D match to TRBD2 (6 bases). The V gene's germline CDR1 is SQVTM and CDR2 ANQGSEA. The CDR3 contains 11 residues. V dropped 3 bases and J dropped 4 bases, with 7 bases sitting between them. In DNA, the CDR3 is TGCAGCGTTGACCGGGGGTACGAGCAGTACTTC. Translating it yields CSVDRGYEQYF.

This clonotype was seen many times. V is TRBV7-2 and J is TRBJ2-1, with a weak D call TRBD1 (6 bases). This CDR3 spans 14 amino acids. The germline V gene has CDR1 SGHTA and CDR2 FQGNSA. Trimming took 1 base from V and 12 from J, leaving 16 bases between them. The CDR3, as DNA: TGTGCCAGCAGCTTAGTAACCACAACAGGGCGGCAGTTCTTC. Its translation is CASSLVTTTGRQFF.